These T cell receptor beta chains were read from a single sample in a study of blood T cell repertoires in COVID-19. Profiling relied on immunoSEQ multiplex PCR, and the TCRdb table lists in-frame clones only, not all of them. Of roughly 300,000 clones in the sample, around 90% were seen once. Sequenced input: peripheral blood. These receptors all come from a woman in her twenties or thirties with COVID-19, enrolled during active disease. CDR3s include the opening cysteine and the closing phenylalanine or tryptophan. The D gene is left open where the match is weak. Not every row has a clone size; where given, it reads once, few, many or a size class.

j_call d_call v_call clone_size cdr3_aa cdr3_nt
TRBJ1-5 NA TRBV21-1 NA CASSKNRAAYVPQHF TGTGCCAGCAGCAAAAACAGGGCAGCTTATGTGCCCCAGCATTTT
TRBJ2-7 TRBD1 TRBV6-5 NA CASSYGTGAYEQYF TGTGCCAGCAGTTACGGGACAGGGGCCTACGAGCAGTACTTC
TRBJ2-2 NA TRBV5-5 few CASSPGTLDTGELFF TGTGCCAGCAGCCCCGGGACTCTGGACACCGGGGAGCTGTTTTTT
TRBJ2-3 NA TRBV2 NA CASKRTVSSTDTQYF TGTGCCAGCAAAAGGACAGTCTCTAGCACAGATACGCAGTATTTT
TRBJ2-7 NA TRBV4-1 NA CASSRAAEGPSEQYF TGCGCCAGCAGTAGGGCGGCGGAGGGCCCGAGCGAGCAGTACTTC
TRBJ2-7 TRBD2 TRBV12-3/TRBV12-4 NA CASSPSAGNEQYF TGTGCCAGCAGCCCCTCAGCGGGGAACGAGCAGTACTTC
TRBJ2-3 TRBD2 TRBV11-1 NA CASSFLTSGSTDTQYF TGTGCCAGCAGCTTCCTGACTAGCGGCAGCACAGATACGCAGTATTTT
TRBJ2-3 TRBD2 TRBV4-3 NA CASSNGLAGGLGGDTQYF TGCGCCAGCAGCAACGGACTAGCGGGAGGCCTCGGGGGAGATACGCAGTATTTT
TRBJ1-2 NA TRBV5-6 NA CASSLFDRVGNYGYTF TGTGCCAGCAGCTTATTTGACAGAGTAGGCAACTATGGCTACACCTTC
TRBJ1-5 TRBD1 TRBV6-5 NA CASRYRGSNQPQHF TGTGCCAGCAGATACAGGGGTAGCAATCAGCCCCAGCATTTT
TRBJ2-2 NA TRBV24-1 NA CATSDFGVNTGELFF TGTGCCACCAGTGATTTCGGGGTTAACACCGGGGAGCTGTTTTTT
TRBJ2-5 NA TRBV6-5 NA CASSYRGSKETQYF TGTGCCAGCAGTTACCGCGGGTCGAAAGAGACCCAGTACTTC
TRBJ2-2 TRBD1 TRBV9 NA CASSVVTGGLNTGELFF TGTGCCAGCAGCGTAGTGACAGGGGGATTGAACACCGGGGAGCTGTTTTTT
TRBJ2-7 TRBD1 TRBV7-8 NA CASSFPGQSYEQYF TGTGCCAGCAGCTTTCCGGGACAGTCCTACGAGCAGTACTTC
TRBJ1-1 NA TRBV24-1 few CATRGGVNTEAFF TGTGCCACCCGGGGGGGAGTGAACACTGAAGCTTTCTTT
TRBJ2-3 NA TRBV6-4 NA CASSAEVLTDTQYF TGTGCCAGCAGCGCCGAGGTCTTGACAGATACGCAGTATTTT
TRBJ2-2 NA TRBV4-3 NA CASSQETQGNIGELFF TGCGCCAGCAGCCAAGAAACCCAGGGTAACATCGGGGAGCTGTTTTTT
TRBJ2-3 NA TRBV29-1 NA CSVELVPDTQYF TGCAGCGTTGAACTAGTGCCAGATACGCAGTATTTT
TRBJ2-3 NA TRBV27 few CASSRTGGTDTQYF TGTGCCAGCTCAAGGACGGGGGGCACAGATACGCAGTATTTT
TRBJ1-1 NA TRBV19 NA CASSPRGARAFF TGTGCCAGTAGCCCACGTGGGGCTCGAGCTTTCTTT
TRBJ1-4 NA TRBV30 once CAWSKREKLFF TGTGCCTGGAGTAAGAGAGAAAAACTGTTTTTT
TRBJ1-5 NA TRBV19 NA CASSIRDWQPQHF TGTGCCAGTAGTATACGGGATTGGCAGCCCCAGCATTTT
TRBJ2-3 NA TRBV5-1 NA CASSFNGDTQYF TGCGCCAGCAGCTTCAACGGAGATACGCAGTATTTT
TRBJ1-3 TRBD1 TRBV7-3 once CASSPGTGTGGNTIYF TGTGCCAGCAGTCCCGGAACCGGGACAGGGGGAAACACCATATATTTT
TRBJ2-2 NA TRBV5-6 NA CASSLAENTGELFF TGTGCCAGCAGCTTAGCCGAGAACACCGGGGAGCTGTTTTTT
TRBJ1-2 NA TRBV14 NA CASSQAPGVGYGYTF TGTGCCAGCAGCCAAGCCCCCGGGGTCGGATATGGCTACACCTTC
TRBJ2-2 TRBD2 TRBV4-1 once CASRLAGAVGELFF TGCGCCAGCCGACTAGCGGGAGCGGTCGGGGAGCTGTTTTTT
TRBJ1-2 TRBD1 TRBV5-1 NA CASSLVPGQGADYGYTF TGCGCCAGCAGCTTGGTCCCGGGACAGGGGGCCGACTATGGCTACACCTTC
TRBJ2-2 NA TRBV28 NA CASTSHGVSTGELFF TGTGCCAGCACATCTCACGGGGTGTCCACCGGGGAGCTGTTTTTT
TRBJ2-3 NA TRBV6-5 NA CASSQTGGVADTQYF TGTGCCAGCAGTCAGACAGGAGGAGTGGCAGATACGCAGTATTTT
TRBJ2-3 TRBD1 TRBV7-6 NA CASSYGTGDTDTQYF TGTGCCAGCAGCTACGGGACAGGGGACACAGATACGCAGTATTTT
TRBJ1-2 TRBD1 TRBV12-5 NA CASGLLQGASYGYTF TGTGCTAGTGGTTTGTTGCAGGGGGCTTCCTATGGCTACACCTTC
TRBJ1-1 TRBD1 TRBV28 NA CASSSIGATGRPEAFF TGTGCCAGCAGTTCTATTGGAGCGACAGGGCGGCCTGAAGCTTTCTTT
TRBJ1-3 TRBD1 TRBV7-2 NA CASSPRDSPGNTIYF TGTGCCAGCAGCCCCCGGGACAGCCCTGGAAACACCATATATTTT
TRBJ2-1 NA TRBV11-2 once CASSLVPRSGNEQFF TGTGCCAGCAGCTTAGTACCTAGATCGGGCAATGAGCAGTTCTTC
TRBJ1-2 NA TRBV29-1 few CSVVGADYGYTF TGCAGCGTTGTGGGGGCAGACTATGGCTACACCTTC
TRBJ2-7 TRBD1 TRBV5-4 once CASSLETGAYEQYF TGTGCCAGCAGCTTGGAAACAGGGGCCTACGAGCAGTACTTC
TRBJ2-1 NA TRBV6-4 once CASSARGGPSAINEQFF TGTGCCAGCAGTGCTAGGGGGGGGCCTAGCGCTATCAATGAGCAGTTCTTC
TRBJ1-5 NA TRBV6-1 NA CASSDPSEPQHF TGTGCCAGCAGTGATCCCTCGGAGCCCCAGCATTTT